The clone carrying this T cell receptor (beta chain) was recorded only once. Germline V gene lookup returns CDR1 LNHDA and CDR2 SQIVND (reference sequence). V was trimmed by 2 bases and J by 0 bases, leaving 20 bases between them. There are 18 residues in the CDR3. These data are taken from a study of regulatory T cells in long-lasting Graves disease. Sequencing libraries for TCR beta were prepared with iRepertoire HTBI primers and Arm-PCR of CDR3 regions. TCRdb re-analysed the multiplex PCR reads in MiXCR, keeping a single row per CDR3 protein. Of fewer than 450,000 distinct CDR3 sequences detected, about 15% appear once; the ten largest clones hold under 9%. This sample's time point: newly diagnosed GD, antithyroid drugs for less than 3 months. The TCR library was prepared using RNA isolated from PBMCs. These same records also appear under a second study, on T cells in Graves' hyperthyroidism and ophthalmopathy. As reported in that work: It was considered stable Graves' hyperthyroidism when ophthalmopathy did not progress within 18 months. The model predicted ophthalmopathy a median around 6.5 months before onset.

The TCR originated in a woman in her thirties or forties with Graves disease. Sequenced material: peripheral blood mononuclear cells (PBMCs), taken at new diagnosis, from a patient treated with antithyroid drugs. The chain couples TRBV19 to TRBJ2-7; D perhaps matches TRBD1 (5 bases). The CDR3 DNA follows: TGTGCCAGTAGTATACCGGGCAGGGTGAGGTCCATCTCCTACGAGCAGTACTTC. It is translated as CASSIPGRVRSISYEQYF.